The 8 T cell receptor beta chains listed next were all sequenced from one sample in a study of CD8 T cells in Susac syndrome. When the RNA was reverse transcribed, random hexamers were used with an input of roughly 0.5 to 1 ug. One entry per CDR3 protein, called by TCRdb with MiXCR from the immunoSEQ multiplex PCR reads. The sample consists of about 110,000 distinct CDR3 sequences, 96% of them appearing once. The material sequenced was CD4+ T cells from PBMCs. The receptors here all came from a human donor in good health.

The rearrangement uses TRBV24-1 and TRBJ2-1, with 13 positions matching TRBD2. V lost 2 bases to trimming and J lost 7 bases; unmatched junction nucleotides: 4. The CDR3 has 16 residues. Looked up from germline, CDR1 is KGHDR and CDR2 is SFDVKD. CDR3 residues: CATSDSWTSGRNEQFF. CDR3 DNA sequence: TGTGCCACCAGTGATTCATGGACTAGCGGGAGAAATGAGCAGTTCTTC.

This clonotype was recorded once. The genes are TRBV13 and TRBJ2-2, with 7 nucleotides matching TRBD2. V lost 4 bases and J lost 0; bases outside the gene matches: 8. Germline CDR1 PRHDT, CDR2 FYEKMQ (reference sequence). The CDR3 spans 17 residues. This CDR3 reads CASSSSVTSANTGELFF. The CDR3 bases are TGTGCCAGCAGCTCTAGCGTCACTAGCGCGAACACCGGGGAGCTGTTTTTT.

V and J are TRBV2 and TRBJ2-1; 10 bases are a match to TRBD2. Germline loops: CDR1 SNHLY, CDR2 FYNNEI. CDR3 length: 13 residues. The V gene end was trimmed by 6 bases and the J gene end by 8 bases; junction bases not matched to a gene: 4. In nucleotides, the CDR3 is TGTGCCAGCAGGCGGCTAGCGGGGGATGAGCAGTTCTTC. This encodes CASRRLAGDEQFF.

The chain recombines TRBV3-1 with TRBJ2-1; no clear D gene. The CDR3 is made up of 15 amino acids. Between the trimmed V and J ends, which lost 1 base and 2 bases, there was a span of 9 bases. Per germline, CDR1 LGHDT and CDR2 YNNKEL (reference sequence). In DNA, the CDR3 is TGTGCCAGCAGCCAAGCCAGGATGACCTACAATGAGCAGTTCTTC. It yields the protein CASSQARMTYNEQFF.

This clonotype was observed a single time. The chain couples TRBV9 to TRBJ1-1; D might be TRBD1 (5 bases). The germline gives CDR1 SGDLS, CDR2 YYNGEE. The V end lost 2 bases, the J end lost 2 bases, and 7 bases lay between the germline ends. The CDR3 runs to 13 residues. Here the CDR3 DNA reads TGTGCCAGCAGCGTGACAGTTAACACTGAAGCTTTCTTT. Translating it yields CASSVTVNTEAFF.

V and J are TRBV27 and TRBJ1-6; D is possibly TRBD1 (5 bases). Germline V lookup: CDR1 MNHEY, CDR2 SMNVEV (reference sequence). The CDR3 covers 15 residues. Trimming stripped 7 bases from V and 0 bases from J, with 10 bases between. The CDR3 region is CASMRQLSYNSPLHF. The CDR3 DNA reads TGTGCCAGCATGCGACAGCTCTCCTATAATTCACCCCTCCACTTT.

V is TRBV6-1 and J is TRBJ2-4; maybe TRBD1 (6 bases). Looked up from germline, CDR1 is MNHNS and CDR2 is SASEGT. This CDR3 comprises 19 residues. Trimming removed 6 bases from V and 0 bases from J, with 24 bases in between. The CDR3 loop reads CASRAQGHPRILAKNIQYF. CDR3 nucleotide sequence: TGTGCCAGCAGGGCACAGGGACACCCTAGGATCTTAGCCAAAAACATTCAGTACTTC.

The chain joins TRBV7-2 to TRBJ2-5; 8 positions agree with TRBD1. The CDR3 length is 13 residues. V trimming: 3 bases; J trimming: 3 bases; junction bases outside the gene matches: 0. The germline V gene encodes CDR1 SGHTA and CDR2 FQGNSA. The DNA of the CDR3 is TGTGCCAGCAGCTTGGACAGGGAAGAGACCCAGTACTTC. Protein: CASSLDREETQYF.